The next 28 T cell receptor beta chains were all read from a single sample in a study of blood T cell repertoires in COVID-19. The table came from immunoSEQ multiplex PCR; TCRdb's copy has only in-frame clones and leaves some out. The sample holds hundreds of thousands of clones, 70% to 90% seen once. Sequencing used PBMCs or T cells enriched from blood (not recorded which). These receptor sequences come from a woman aged 40 to 50 with acute COVID-19.

A few counts support this clone. The chain couples TRBV5-1 to TRBJ2-1; 12 bases align to TRBD2. Germline V gives CDR1 SGHRS, CDR2 YFSETQ. With V trimmed by 0 bases and J by 0 bases, 4 bases remained unmatched. The CDR3 loop spans 18 amino acids. The CDR3 region has the DNA TGCGCCAGCAGCTTGGAACTAGCGGGGGGTAGCTCCTACAATGAGCAGTTCTTC. Encoded protein: CASSLELAGGSSYNEQFF.

This chain connects TRBV7-9 to TRBJ2-7; TRBD1 might be the D (6 bases). There are 13 residues in the CDR3. Deletions cut 5 bases from V and 6 bases from J, with 14 bases between. Germline CDR1 is SEHNR and CDR2 is FQNEAQ (reference sequence). This CDR3 reads CASSPQGQTEQYF. In DNA, the CDR3 is TGTGCCAGCAGCCCTCAGGGGCAGACCGAGCAGTACTTC.

V is TRBV7-2 and J is TRBJ1-2; 8 positions match TRBD1. After removal of 2 bases from V and 8 bases from J, the junction contained 4 bases not matched to a gene. CDR3 length equals 13 residues. Germline assignment: CDR1 SGHTA and CDR2 FQGNSA. The chain's CDR3 is CASSLRSGGGYTF. The CDR3 nucleotides are TGTGCCAGCAGCTTACGGTCAGGGGGCGGCTACACCTTC.

The count of this clone is one. This chain connects TRBV7-2 to TRBJ1-2; D gene unclear. Germline values: CDR1 SGHTA, CDR2 FQGNSA. The CDR3 totals 15 residues. V was cut by 0 bases and J by 3 bases, with 11 bases left in between. This chain's CDR3 is CASSLAQLQHYGYTF. CDR3 coding DNA: TGTGCCAGCAGCTTAGCGCAGCTACAGCACTATGGCTACACCTTC.

This clone was counted once. The chain recombines TRBV9 with TRBJ2-3, with no clear D. The V gene's germline CDR1 is SGDLS and CDR2 YYNGEE. This CDR3 has 14 amino acids. V lost 0 bases to trimming and J lost 3 bases, with 8 bases between them. CDR3: CASSVVRTTDTQYF. The CDR3 DNA reads as TGTGCCAGCAGCGTAGTCCGAACTACAGATACGCAGTATTTT.

This sequence joins TRBV10-1 and TRBJ1-3; D unclear. CDR3 size: 15 residues. Trimming stripped 4 bases from V and 3 bases from J, with 13 bases between. Germline values: CDR1 WNHNN, CDR2 SYGVQD (reference sequence). DNA for the CDR3: TGCGCCAGCAGTGTAGGGAGCGGGGATGGAAACACCATATATTTT. Translating it yields CASSVGSGDGNTIYF.

This clone was recorded only once. The V and J genes are TRBV4-2 and TRBJ2-7; 9 positions match TRBD2. The V gene's germline CDR1 is LGHNA and CDR2 YNFKEQ. CDR3 length: 16 residues. V trimming: 0 bases; J trimming: 2 bases; junction bases outside the gene matches: 5. The CDR3 bases are TGTGCCAGCAGCCAAGATCTCTTAGCGGGGGCCTACGAGCAGTACTTC. Encoded protein: CASSQDLLAGAYEQYF.

The chain uses TRBV3-1 (or the pseudogene TRBV3-2) and TRBJ1-4; a weak D match, TRBD1 (5 bases). V was shortened by 4 bases and J by 8 bases, with 14 bases between the two germline ends. The CDR3 covers 14 residues. The V gene's germline CDR1 is LGHDT and CDR2 YNNKEL (reference sequence). CDR3 in amino acids: CASSLGGNPEKLFF. The DNA of the CDR3 is TGTGCCAGCAGCCTGGGGGGGAACCCCGAAAAACTGTTTTTT.

J is TRBJ1-2 and V is TRBV28, with 9 positions matching TRBD1. The J segment lost 6 bases and the V segment lost 6 bases, leaving 8 bases of the junction unmatched. Looked up from germline, CDR1 is MDHEN and CDR2 is SYDVKM. CDR3 length: 14 amino acids. CDR3 sequence (DNA): TGTGCCAGCAGCCCCACGGGACAGGGAAATGGCTACACCTTC. Its translation is CASSPTGQGNGYTF.

The CDR3 sequence is CASSYSRGNEAFF. The CDR3 DNA reads as TGTGCCAGCAGTTACTCGCGGGGAAATGAAGCTTTCTTT. This sequence joins TRBV6-5 and TRBJ1-1; D is uncertain. V shed 0 bases and J shed 7 bases, with 9 bases lying between them. This CDR3 is built from 13 residues. Per germline, CDR1 MNHEY and CDR2 SVGAGI.

The gene calls are TRBV11-2 and TRBJ1-2; TRBD1 matches at 8 bases. The germline V gene has CDR1 SGHAT and CDR2 FQNNGV. With 6 bases clipped from V and 2 bases from J, the junction kept 11 bases outside the gene matches. The length of the CDR3 is 16 residues. This CDR3 reads CASRKPGQGLNYGYTF. CDR3 bases: TGTGCCAGCAGAAAACCTGGACAGGGACTAAACTATGGCTACACCTTC.

This chain uses TRBV5-8 with TRBJ1-5; D ambiguous. Trimming pared 4 bases from V and 3 bases from J, leaving 14 bases between. This CDR3 has 15 amino acids. CDR1 and CDR2 (germline): SGHTS, YDEGEE. The CDR3 loop is CASSPVQKINQPQHF. The CDR3 nucleotides are TGTGCCAGCAGCCCCGTGCAGAAGATCAATCAGCCCCAGCATTTT.

The J gene is TRBJ1-1, the V gene TRBV10-1; D call uncertain. CDR3 size: 12 residues. Germline values: CDR1 WNHNN, CDR2 SYGVQD (reference sequence). Trimming took 3 bases from V and 3 from J, leaving 5 bases between them. The CDR3 DNA sequence: TGCGCCAGCAGTGATTATGACACTGAAGCTTTCTTT. As protein: CASSDYDTEAFF.

The sample holds one count of this clone. The chain is built from TRBV18 and TRBJ2-5; the match to TRBD1 covers 9 bases. Germline CDR1 KGHSH, CDR2 LQKENI. Trimming at V came to 6 bases and at J to 5 bases, leaving 4 bases not matched to a gene. The CDR3 has 13 amino acids. In nucleotides, the CDR3 is TGTGCCAGCTCGCAAGGACAGGGGGAGACCCAGTACTTC. Translating it yields CASSQGQGETQYF.

V usage is TRBV13 and J usage is TRBJ1-2, with D perhaps matching TRBD1 (5 bases). The CDR3 has 14 residues. Per the germline V gene, CDR1 is PRHDT and CDR2 is FYEKMQ (reference sequence). Trimming stripped 0 bases from V and 4 bases from J, with 9 bases between. The CDR3 coding sequence is TGTGCCAGCAGCTTAGGGCAGGGCGGCTATGGCTACACCTTC. Its translation: CASSLGQGGYGYTF.

The chain employs TRBV25-1 and TRBJ1-2; D unclear. V lost 6 bases and J 7 bases, leaving 12 bases between the germline ends. There are 12 residues in the CDR3. Germline CDR1 reads MGHDK; CDR2 reads SYGVNS. The CDR3 protein is CASRASGGGYTF. The DNA for the CDR3 is TGTGCCAGCAGAGCCTCGGGAGGTGGCTACACCTTC.

This rearrangement joins TRBV2 to TRBJ2-7; possibly TRBD1 for D (5 bases). Germline CDR1 SNHLY, CDR2 FYNNEI. This CDR3 spans 13 amino acids. V lost 10 bases and J lost 0, with 13 bases in between. The CDR3 is CATTDTLSYEQYF. The CDR3 bases are TGTGCCACCACGGACACCCTCTCCTACGAGCAGTACTTC.

The chain combines TRBV5-6 with TRBJ1-6, with 9 bases that match TRBD1. CDR3 length equals 15 residues. Germline CDR1 is SGHDT and CDR2 is YYEEEE. The junction had 1 base not matched to a gene; V was cut back by 3 bases and J by 3 bases. CDR3 coding DNA: TGTGCCAGCAGCTGGGACAGGGTCTATAATTCACCCCTCCACTTT. Translating gives CASSWDRVYNSPLHF.

This chain connects TRBV12-3 or TRBV12-4 to TRBJ2-5, with 9 bases lining up with TRBD2. This CDR3 spans 13 amino acids. V lost 6 bases and J lost 4; bases outside the gene matches: 3. CDR3 sequence (DNA): TGTGCCAGCAGCCTAGCGGGGAGAGAGACCCAGTACTTC. Its translation: CASSLAGRETQYF.

The chain has TRBV30 and TRBJ1-2, with TRBD1 identical over 9 bases. The CDR3 loop spans 15 amino acids. V gave up 2 bases and J gave up 2 bases; unmatched junction bases: 6. Germline V gives CDR1 GTSNPN, CDR2 SVGIG (reference sequence). This CDR3 reads CAWSHRGTGNYGYTF. The CDR3 DNA is TGTGCCTGGAGTCACCGGGGGACAGGGAACTATGGCTACACCTTC.

The J gene is TRBJ2-2, the V gene TRBV4-2; a weak D match, TRBD2 (6 bases). The V and J ends lost 2 bases and 1 base respectively, with 11 bases between them. Germline V lookup: CDR1 LGHNA, CDR2 YNFKEQ. The CDR3 spans 16 residues. CDR3 coding DNA: TGTGCCAGCAGCCAAACTCTCGGGGGGAACACCGGGGAGCTGTTTTTT. It codes for CASSQTLGGNTGELFF.

The V call is TRBV27, the J call TRBJ1-6, with D tentatively TRBD1 (6 bases). The V gene lost 6 bases and the J gene lost 10 bases, with 16 bases spanning the gap. The CDR3 contains 14 residues. CDR1 and CDR2 from the germline V gene are MNHEY and SMNVEV (reference sequence). CDR3 amino acids: CASSQAGVGSPLHF. The CDR3 nucleotides read TGTGCCAGCAGCCAGGCAGGGGTGGGCTCACCCCTCCACTTT.

This chain joins TRBV7-9 and TRBJ1-5; the match to TRBD1 covers 10 bases. This CDR3 has 15 amino acids. The trim removed 5 bases at V and 4 bases at J, leaving 5 bases unmatched. In germline, CDR1 is SEHNR, CDR2 FQNEAQ (reference sequence). DNA for the CDR3: TGTGCCAGCAGCCTGGGGACAGGGGAAAATCAGCCCCAGCATTTT. This sequence encodes CASSLGTGENQPQHF.

The table lists this clone with a count of one. The junction departs from germline at one end; a sequencing error may be responsible. The CDR3 protein is CASSSPRNF. DNA of the CDR3: TGTGCCAGCAGCTCACCCAGGAATTTT. The chain employs TRBV7-2 and TRBJ2-3; D not certain. Germline CDR1 reads SGHTA; CDR2 reads FQGNSA. The CDR3 is made up of 9 amino acids.

The rearrangement links TRBV24-1 to TRBJ2-3, with D perhaps matching TRBD1 (7 bases). Per germline, CDR1 KGHDR and CDR2 SFDVKD. The length of the CDR3 is 15 residues. The V and J ends lost 2 bases and 5 bases respectively, with 13 bases between them. The chain's CDR3 is CATSDSPGGLDTQYF. CDR3 coding DNA: TGTGCCACCAGTGATTCCCCAGGGGGGCTAGATACGCAGTATTTT.

The rearrangement joins TRBV18 to TRBJ2-6; D might be TRBD1 (6 bases). Trimming cost V 6 bases and J 2 bases, with 11 bases left between them. This CDR3 contains 15 residues. Germline V gene lookup returns CDR1 KGHSH and CDR2 LQKENI. In DNA form, the CDR3 reads TGTGCCAGCTCCCAGGGACACCCTGGGGCCAACGTCCTGACTTTC. Translation: CASSQGHPGANVLTF.

This sequence joins TRBV19 and TRBJ1-1; D call uncertain. V was trimmed by 5 bases and J by 7 bases, leaving 8 bases between them. The V gene's germline CDR1 is LNHDA and CDR2 SQIVND (reference sequence). The CDR3 is 11 residues long. The CDR3 region is CASSPGNEAFF. Here the CDR3 DNA reads TGTGCCAGTAGTCCCGGGAATGAAGCTTTCTTT.

Concerning this clone itself: The same CDR3 arises from other DNA sequences in this sample as well. V usage is TRBV4-1 and J usage is TRBJ1-2; possible D gene TRBD1, 5 bases. Germline CDR1 and CDR2: MGHRA and YSYEKL. Trimming left V 4 bases short and J 1 base short, with 7 bases between. The CDR3 consists of 13 residues. The CDR3 spells CASSPQGNYGYTF. DNA for the CDR3: TGCGCCAGCAGCCCCCAGGGTAACTATGGCTACACCTTC.